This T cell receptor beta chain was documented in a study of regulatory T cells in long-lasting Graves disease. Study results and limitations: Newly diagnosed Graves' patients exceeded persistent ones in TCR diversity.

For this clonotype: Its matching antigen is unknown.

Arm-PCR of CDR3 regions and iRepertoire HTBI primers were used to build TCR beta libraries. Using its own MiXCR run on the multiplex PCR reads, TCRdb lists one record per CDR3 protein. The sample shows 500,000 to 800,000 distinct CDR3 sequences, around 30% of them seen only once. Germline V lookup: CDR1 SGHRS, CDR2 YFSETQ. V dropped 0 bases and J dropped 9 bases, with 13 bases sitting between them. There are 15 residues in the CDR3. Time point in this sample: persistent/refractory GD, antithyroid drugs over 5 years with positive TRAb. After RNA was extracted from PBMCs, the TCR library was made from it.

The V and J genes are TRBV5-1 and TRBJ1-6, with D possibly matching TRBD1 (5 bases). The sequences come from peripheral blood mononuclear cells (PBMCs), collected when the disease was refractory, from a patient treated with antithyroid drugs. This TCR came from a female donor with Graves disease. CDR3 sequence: CASSLDGQGGSPLHF. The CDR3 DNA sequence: TGCGCCAGCAGCTTGGATGGTCAGGGCGGTTCACCCCTCCACTTT.